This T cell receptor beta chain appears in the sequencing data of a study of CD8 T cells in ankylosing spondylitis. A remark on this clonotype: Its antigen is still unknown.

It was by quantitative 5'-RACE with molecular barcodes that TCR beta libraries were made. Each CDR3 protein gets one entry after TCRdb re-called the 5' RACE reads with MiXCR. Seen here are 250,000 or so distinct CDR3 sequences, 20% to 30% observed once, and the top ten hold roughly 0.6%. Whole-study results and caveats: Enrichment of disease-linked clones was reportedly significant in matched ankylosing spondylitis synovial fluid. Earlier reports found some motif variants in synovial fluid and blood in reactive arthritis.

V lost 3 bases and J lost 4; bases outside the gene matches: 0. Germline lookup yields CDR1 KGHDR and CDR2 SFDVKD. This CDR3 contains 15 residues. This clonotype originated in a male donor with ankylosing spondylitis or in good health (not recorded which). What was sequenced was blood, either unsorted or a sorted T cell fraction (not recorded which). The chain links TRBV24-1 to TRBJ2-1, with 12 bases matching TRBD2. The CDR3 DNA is TGTGCCACCAGTGATGGACTAGCGGGATACAATGAGCAGTTCTTC. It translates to CATSDGLAGYNEQFF.